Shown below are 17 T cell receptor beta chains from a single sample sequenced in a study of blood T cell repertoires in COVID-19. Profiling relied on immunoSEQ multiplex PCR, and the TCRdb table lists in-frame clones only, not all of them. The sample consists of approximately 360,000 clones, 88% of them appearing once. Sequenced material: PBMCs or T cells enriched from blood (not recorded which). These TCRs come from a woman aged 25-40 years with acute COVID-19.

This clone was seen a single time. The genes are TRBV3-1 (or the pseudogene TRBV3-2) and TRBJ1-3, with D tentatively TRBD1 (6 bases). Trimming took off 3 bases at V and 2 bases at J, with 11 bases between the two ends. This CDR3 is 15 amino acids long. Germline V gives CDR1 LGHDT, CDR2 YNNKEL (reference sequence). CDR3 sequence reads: CASSHGGATGNTIYF. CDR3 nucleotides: TGTGCCAGCAGCCATGGGGGGGCTACTGGAAACACCATATATTTT.

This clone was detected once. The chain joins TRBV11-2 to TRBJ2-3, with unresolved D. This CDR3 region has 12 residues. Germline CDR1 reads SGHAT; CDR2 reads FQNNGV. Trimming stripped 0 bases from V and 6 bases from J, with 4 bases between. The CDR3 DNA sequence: TGTGCCAGCAGCTTAGATATGGATACGCAGTATTTT. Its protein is CASSLDMDTQYF.

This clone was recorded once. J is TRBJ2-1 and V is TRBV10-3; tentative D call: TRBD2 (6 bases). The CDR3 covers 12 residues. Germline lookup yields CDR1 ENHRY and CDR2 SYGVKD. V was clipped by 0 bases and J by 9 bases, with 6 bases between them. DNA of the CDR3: TGTGCCATCAGTGAGTCGGAGGGTGAGCAGTTCTTC. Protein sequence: CAISESEGEQFF.

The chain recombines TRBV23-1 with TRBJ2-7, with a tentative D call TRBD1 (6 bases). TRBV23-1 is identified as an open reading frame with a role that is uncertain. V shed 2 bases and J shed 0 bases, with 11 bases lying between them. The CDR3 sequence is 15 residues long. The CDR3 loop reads CASSQGGRSSYEQYF. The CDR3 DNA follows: TGCGCCAGCAGTCAAGGGGGCAGGAGCTCCTACGAGCAGTACTTC.

The CDR3 bases are TGTGCCAGCTCACCGCCCGGGAGCTATGGCTACACCTTC. Translating it yields CASSPPGSYGYTF. The rearrangement links TRBV18 to TRBJ1-2; D is undetermined. Trimming cost V 3 bases and J 4 bases, with 9 bases left between them. The CDR3 extends over 13 amino acids. In germline, CDR1 is KGHSH, CDR2 LQKENI.

CDR3 sequence: CAISPWQGGYEQYF. The CDR3 region has the DNA TGTGCCATCAGTCCCTGGCAGGGAGGCTACGAGCAGTACTTC. The gene calls are TRBV10-3 and TRBJ2-7; tentatively, D is TRBD2 (6 bases). Between the trimmed V and J ends, which lost 5 bases and 3 bases, there was a span of 14 bases. Germline V gene data show CDR1 as ENHRY and CDR2 as SYGVKD. The CDR3 extends over 14 amino acids.

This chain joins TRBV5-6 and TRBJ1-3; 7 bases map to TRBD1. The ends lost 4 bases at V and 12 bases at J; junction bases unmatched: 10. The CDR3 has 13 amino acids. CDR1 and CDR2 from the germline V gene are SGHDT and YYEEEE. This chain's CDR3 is CASSVPDRTHIYF. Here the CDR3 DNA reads TGTGCCAGCAGCGTACCGGACAGGACCCACATATATTTT.

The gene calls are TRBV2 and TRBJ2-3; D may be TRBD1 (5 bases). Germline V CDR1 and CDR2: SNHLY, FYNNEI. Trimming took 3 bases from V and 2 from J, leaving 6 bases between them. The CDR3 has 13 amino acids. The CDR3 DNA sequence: TGTGCCAGCAGTGAGGACATCACAGATACGCAGTATTTT. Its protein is CASSEDITDTQYF.

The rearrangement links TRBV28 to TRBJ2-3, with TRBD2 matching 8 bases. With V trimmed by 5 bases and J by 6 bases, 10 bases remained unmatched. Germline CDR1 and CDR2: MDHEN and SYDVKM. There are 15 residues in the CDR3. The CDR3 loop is CASSPREGRWDTQYF. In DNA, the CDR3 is TGTGCCAGCAGTCCCCGGGAGGGGAGGTGGGATACGCAGTATTTT. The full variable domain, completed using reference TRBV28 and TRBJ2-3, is DVKVTQSSRYLVKRTGEKVFLECVQDMDHENMFWYRQDPGLGLRLIYFSYDVKMKEKGDIPEGYSVSREKKERFSLILESASTNQTSMYLCASSPREGRWDTQYFGPGTRLTVL.

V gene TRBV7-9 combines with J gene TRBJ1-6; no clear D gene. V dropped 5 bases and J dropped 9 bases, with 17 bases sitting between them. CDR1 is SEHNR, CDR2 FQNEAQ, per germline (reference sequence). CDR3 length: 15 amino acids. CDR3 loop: CASSLTGSVGSPLHF. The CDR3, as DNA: TGTGCCAGCAGCCTGACCGGGTCGGTTGGTTCACCCCTCCACTTT.

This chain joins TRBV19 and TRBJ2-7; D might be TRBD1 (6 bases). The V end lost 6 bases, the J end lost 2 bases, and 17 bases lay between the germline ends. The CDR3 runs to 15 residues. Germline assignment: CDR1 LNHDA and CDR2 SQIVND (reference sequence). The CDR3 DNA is TGTGCCAGTAGGAGAACGGGCAGGGGAACCTACGAGCAGTACTTC. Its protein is CASRRTGRGTYEQYF.

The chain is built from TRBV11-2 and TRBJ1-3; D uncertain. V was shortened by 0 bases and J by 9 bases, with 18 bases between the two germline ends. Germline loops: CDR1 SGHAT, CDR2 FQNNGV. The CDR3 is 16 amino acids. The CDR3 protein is CASSLELGPTGSTIYF. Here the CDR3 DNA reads TGTGCCAGCAGCTTAGAACTGGGTCCCACCGGGAGCACCATATATTTT.

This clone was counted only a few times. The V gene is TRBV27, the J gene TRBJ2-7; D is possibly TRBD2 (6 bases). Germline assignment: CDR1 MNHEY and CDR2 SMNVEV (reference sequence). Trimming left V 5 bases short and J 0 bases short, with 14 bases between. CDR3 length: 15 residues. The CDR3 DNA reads TGTGCCAGCAGTATGACGGGCGGGACCTCCTACGAGCAGTACTTC. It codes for CASSMTGGTSYEQYF.

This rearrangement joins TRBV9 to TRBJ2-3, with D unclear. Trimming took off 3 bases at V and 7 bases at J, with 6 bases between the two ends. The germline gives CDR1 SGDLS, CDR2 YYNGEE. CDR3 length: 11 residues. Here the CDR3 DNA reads TGTGCCAGCAGCGATTATTATACGCAGTATTTT. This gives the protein CASSDYYTQYF.

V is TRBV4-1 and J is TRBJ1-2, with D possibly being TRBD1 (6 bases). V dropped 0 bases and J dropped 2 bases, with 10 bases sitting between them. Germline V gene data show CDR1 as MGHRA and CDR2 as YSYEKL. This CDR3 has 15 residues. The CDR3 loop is CASSQDGQLNYGYTF. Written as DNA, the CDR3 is TGCGCCAGCAGCCAAGATGGACAGTTAAACTATGGCTACACCTTC.

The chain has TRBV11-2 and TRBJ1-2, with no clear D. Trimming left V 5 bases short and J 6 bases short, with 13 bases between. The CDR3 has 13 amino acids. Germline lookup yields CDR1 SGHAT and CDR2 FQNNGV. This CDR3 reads CASSRWGGNGYTF. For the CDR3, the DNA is TGTGCCAGCAGCCGGTGGGGAGGCAATGGCTACACCTTC.

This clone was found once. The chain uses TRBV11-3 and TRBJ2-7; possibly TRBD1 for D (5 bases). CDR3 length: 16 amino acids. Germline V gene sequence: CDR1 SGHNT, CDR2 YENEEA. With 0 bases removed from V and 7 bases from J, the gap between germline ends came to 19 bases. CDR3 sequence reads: CASSLDGVRGFQEQYF. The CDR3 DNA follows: TGTGCCAGCAGCTTAGATGGTGTAAGGGGCTTTCAGGAGCAGTACTTC. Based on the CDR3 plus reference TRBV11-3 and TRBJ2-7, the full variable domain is EAGVVQSPRYKIIEKKQPVAFWCNPISGHNTLYWYLQNLGQGPELLIRYENEEAVDDSQLPKDRFSAERLKGVDSTLKIQPAELGDSAVYLCASSLDGVRGFQEQYFGPGTRLTVT.